The entry below describes one TCR beta chain. The target antigen is unknown. V lost 0 bases, J lost 7 bases, and 6 bases stayed unmatched. CDR3 size: 16 residues. Germline V gives CDR1 SGHNT, CDR2 YYREEE (reference sequence). Profiled with immunoSEQ multiplex PCR; TCRdb holds only in-frame clones, not every one. The data show about 76,000 clones, around 90% seen once. After autologous stem cell transplantation all patients relapsed, and prior brentuximab vedotin exposure differed between cohorts. Patients showed best responses of complete response, partial response or progressive disease. The data stem from a study of PD-1 blockade in classical Hodgkin lymphoma. The study, taken as a whole, reports: Compared with baseline, CD4+ but not CD8+ TCR diversity had risen significantly by C4D1.

The V call is TRBV5-4, the J call TRBJ2-2; 10 bases align to TRBD2. This material consisted of peripheral blood mononuclear cells (PBMCs), taken at baseline. This sequence originates from a human donor with classical Hodgkin lymphoma. The CDR3, as DNA: TGTGCCAGCAGCTTGGAAGCGGGAGGGCCCGGCGGGGAGCTGTTTTTT. This translates into CASSLEAGGPGGELFF.